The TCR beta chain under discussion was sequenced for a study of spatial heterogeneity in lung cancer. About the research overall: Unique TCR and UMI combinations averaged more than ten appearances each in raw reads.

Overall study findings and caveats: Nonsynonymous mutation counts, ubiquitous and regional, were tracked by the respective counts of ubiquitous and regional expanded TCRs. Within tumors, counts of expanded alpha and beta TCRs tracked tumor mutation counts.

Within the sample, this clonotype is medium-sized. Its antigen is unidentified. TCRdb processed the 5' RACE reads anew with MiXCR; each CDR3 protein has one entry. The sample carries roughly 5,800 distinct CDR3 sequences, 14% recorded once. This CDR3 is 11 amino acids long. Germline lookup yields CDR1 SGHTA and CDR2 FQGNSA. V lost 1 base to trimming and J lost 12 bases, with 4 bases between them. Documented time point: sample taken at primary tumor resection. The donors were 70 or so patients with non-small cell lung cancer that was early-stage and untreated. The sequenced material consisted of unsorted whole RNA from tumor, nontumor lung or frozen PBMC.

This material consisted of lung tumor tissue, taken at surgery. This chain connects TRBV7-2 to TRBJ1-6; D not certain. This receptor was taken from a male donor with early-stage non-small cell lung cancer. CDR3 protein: CASSLGGPLHF. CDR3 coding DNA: TGTGCCAGCAGCTTAGGTGGACCCCTCCACTTT.